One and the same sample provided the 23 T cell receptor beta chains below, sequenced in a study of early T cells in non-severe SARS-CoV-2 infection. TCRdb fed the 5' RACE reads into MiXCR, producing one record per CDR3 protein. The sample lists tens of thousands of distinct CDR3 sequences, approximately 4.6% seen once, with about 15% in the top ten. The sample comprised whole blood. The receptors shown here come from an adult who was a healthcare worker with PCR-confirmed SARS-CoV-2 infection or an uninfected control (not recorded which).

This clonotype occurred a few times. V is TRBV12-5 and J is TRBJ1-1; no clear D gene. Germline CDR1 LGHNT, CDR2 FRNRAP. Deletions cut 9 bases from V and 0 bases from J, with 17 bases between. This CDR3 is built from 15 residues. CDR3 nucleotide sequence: TGTGCTAGCCTCCTCCTCCAGTTCATGAACACTGAAGCTTTCTTT. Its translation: CASLLLQFMNTEAFF.

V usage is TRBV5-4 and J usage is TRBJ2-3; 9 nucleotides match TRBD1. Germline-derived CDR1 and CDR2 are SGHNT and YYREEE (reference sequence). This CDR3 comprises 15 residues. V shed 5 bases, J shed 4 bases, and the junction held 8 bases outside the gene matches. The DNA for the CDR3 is TGTGCCAGCAGTTCCGGGACAGGGCCGCCAGATACGCAGTATTTT. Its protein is CASSSGTGPPDTQYF. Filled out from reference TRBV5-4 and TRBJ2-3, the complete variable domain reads ETGVTQSPTHLIKTRGQQVTLRCSSQSGHNTVSWYQQALGQGPQFIFQYYREEENGRGNFPPRFSGLQFPNYSSELNVNALELDDSALYLCASSSGTGPPDTQYFGPGTRLTVL.

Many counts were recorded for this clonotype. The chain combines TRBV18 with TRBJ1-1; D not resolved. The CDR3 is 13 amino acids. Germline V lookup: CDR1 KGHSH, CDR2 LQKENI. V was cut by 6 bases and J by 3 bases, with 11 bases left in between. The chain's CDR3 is CASSRIQDTEAFF. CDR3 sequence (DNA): TGTGCCAGCTCCCGGATCCAGGACACTGAAGCTTTCTTT.

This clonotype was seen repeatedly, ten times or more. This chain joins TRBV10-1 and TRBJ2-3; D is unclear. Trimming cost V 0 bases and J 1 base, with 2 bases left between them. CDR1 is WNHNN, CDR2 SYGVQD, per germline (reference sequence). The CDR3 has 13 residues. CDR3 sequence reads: CASSESGTDTQYF. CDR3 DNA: TGCGCCAGCAGTGAGTCTGGCACAGATACGCAGTATTTT.

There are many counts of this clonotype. The CDR3 DNA follows: TGTGCCAGCAGCCCTACAGGGACTGCTTGGGAGCAGTACTTC. Amino acid sequence: CASSPTGTAWEQYF. The chain uses TRBV7-9 and TRBJ2-7, with D perhaps assigned TRBD1 or TRBD2 (6 bases each). V lost 5 bases and J lost 7, with 18 bases in between. Germline values: CDR1 SEHNR, CDR2 FQNEAQ (reference sequence). The CDR3 totals 14 residues.

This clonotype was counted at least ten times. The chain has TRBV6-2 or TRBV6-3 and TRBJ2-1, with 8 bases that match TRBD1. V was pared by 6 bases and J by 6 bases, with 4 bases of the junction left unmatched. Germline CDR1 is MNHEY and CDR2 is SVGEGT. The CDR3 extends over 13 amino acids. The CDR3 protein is CASSPTGGNEQFF. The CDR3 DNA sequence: TGTGCCAGCAGCCCAACAGGGGGCAATGAGCAGTTCTTC.

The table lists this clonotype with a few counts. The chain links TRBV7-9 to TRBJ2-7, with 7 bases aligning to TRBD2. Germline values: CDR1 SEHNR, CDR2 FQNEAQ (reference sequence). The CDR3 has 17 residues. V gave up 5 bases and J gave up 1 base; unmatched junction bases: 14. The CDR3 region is CASSPYEGRAGSYEQYF. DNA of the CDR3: TGTGCCAGCAGCCCTTATGAGGGGAGGGCTGGTTCCTACGAGCAGTACTTC.

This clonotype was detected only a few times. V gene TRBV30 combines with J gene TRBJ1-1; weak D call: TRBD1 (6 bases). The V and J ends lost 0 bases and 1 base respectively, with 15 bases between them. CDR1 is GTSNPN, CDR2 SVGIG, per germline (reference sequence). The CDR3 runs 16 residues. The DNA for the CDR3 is TGTGCCTGGAGTGTAGTCCCCAGGGGCGAGAACACTGAAGCTTTCTTT. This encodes CAWSVVPRGENTEAFF.

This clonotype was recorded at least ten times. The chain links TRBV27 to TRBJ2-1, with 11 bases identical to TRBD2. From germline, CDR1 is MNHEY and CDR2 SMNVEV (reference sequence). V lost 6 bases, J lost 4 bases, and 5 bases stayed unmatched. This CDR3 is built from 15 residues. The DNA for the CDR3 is TGTGCCAGCAGGAAAACTAGCGGGGGTTACAATGAGCAGTTCTTC. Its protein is CASRKTSGGYNEQFF.

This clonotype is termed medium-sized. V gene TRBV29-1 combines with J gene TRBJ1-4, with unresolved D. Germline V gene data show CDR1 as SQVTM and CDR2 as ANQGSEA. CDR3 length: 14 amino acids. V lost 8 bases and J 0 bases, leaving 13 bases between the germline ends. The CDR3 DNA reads TGCAGCTCAAGAACAGTTGCAACTAATGAAAAACTGTTTTTT. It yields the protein CSSRTVATNEKLFF. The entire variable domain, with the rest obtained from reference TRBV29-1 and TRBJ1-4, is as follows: SAVISQKPSRDICQRGTSLTIQCQVDSQVTMMFWYRQQPGQSLTLIATANQGSEATYESGFVIDKFPISRPNLTFSTLTVSNMSPEDSSIYLCSSRTVATNEKLFFGSGTQLSVL.

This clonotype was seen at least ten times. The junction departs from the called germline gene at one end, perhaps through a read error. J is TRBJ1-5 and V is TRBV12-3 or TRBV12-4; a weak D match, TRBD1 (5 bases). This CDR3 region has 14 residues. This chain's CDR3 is CASRLAGFNQPQHF. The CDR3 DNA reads TGTGCCAGCAGGTTAGCAGGGTTCAATCAGCCCCAGCATTTT.

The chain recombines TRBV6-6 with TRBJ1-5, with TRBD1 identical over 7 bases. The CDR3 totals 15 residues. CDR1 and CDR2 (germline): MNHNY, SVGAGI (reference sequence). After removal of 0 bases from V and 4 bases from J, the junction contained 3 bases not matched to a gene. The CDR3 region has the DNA TGTGCCAGCAGTTACTCGACAGGGCGAAATCAGCCCCAGCATTTT. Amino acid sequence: CASSYSTGRNQPQHF.

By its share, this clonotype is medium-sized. This CDR3 is CASATSDGVLTFF. In DNA, the CDR3 is TGTGCCAGCGCCACCTCCGACGGGGTATTAACTTTCTTT. V gene TRBV3-1 combines with J gene TRBJ1-1; D unclear. The CDR3 runs to 13 residues. Germline V lookup: CDR1 LGHDT, CDR2 YNNKEL (reference sequence). The ends were cut back, 8 bases at V and 12 bases at J, with 22 bases in the middle.

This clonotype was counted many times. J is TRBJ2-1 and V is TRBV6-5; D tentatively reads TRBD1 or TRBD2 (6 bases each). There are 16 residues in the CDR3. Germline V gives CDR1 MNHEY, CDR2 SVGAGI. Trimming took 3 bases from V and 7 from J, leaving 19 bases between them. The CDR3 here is CASSYSKWGAGNEQFF. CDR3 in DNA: TGTGCCAGCAGTTATTCAAAATGGGGGGCGGGTAATGAGCAGTTCTTC.

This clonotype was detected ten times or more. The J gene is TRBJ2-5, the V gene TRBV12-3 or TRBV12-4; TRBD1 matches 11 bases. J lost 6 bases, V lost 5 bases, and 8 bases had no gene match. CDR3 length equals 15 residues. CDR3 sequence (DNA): TGTGCCAGCAGTCAGAGGACAGGGGGCCCAAAGACCCAGTACTTC. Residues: CASSQRTGGPKTQYF.

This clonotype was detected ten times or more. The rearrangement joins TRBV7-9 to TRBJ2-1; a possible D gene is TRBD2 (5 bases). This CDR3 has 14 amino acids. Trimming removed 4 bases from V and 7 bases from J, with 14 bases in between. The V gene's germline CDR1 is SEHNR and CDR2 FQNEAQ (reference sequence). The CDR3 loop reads CASSSLEEYNEQFF. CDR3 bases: TGTGCCAGCAGCTCCCTGGAGGAATATAATGAGCAGTTCTTC.

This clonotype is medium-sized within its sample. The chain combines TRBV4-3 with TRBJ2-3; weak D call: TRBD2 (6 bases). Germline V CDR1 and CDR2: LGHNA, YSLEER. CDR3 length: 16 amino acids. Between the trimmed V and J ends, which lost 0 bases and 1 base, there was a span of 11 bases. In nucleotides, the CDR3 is TGCGCCAGCAGCCAAGATTTGCGGGATCGCACAGATACGCAGTATTTT. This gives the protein CASSQDLRDRTDTQYF.

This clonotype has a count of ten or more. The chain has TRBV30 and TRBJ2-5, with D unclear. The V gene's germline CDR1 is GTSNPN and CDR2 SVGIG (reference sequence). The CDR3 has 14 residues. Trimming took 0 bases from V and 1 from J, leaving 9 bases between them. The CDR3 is CAWSVELVQETQYF. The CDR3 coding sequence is TGTGCCTGGAGTGTAGAGCTGGTCCAAGAGACCCAGTACTTC.

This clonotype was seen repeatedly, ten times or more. CDR3 loop: CASSLLAGGRNNEQFF. The CDR3 nucleotides read TGTGCCAGCAGCTTACTTGCGGGGGGCCGGAACAATGAGCAGTTCTTC. The chain recombines TRBV7-2 with TRBJ2-1, with 8 bases matching TRBD2. Germline values: CDR1 SGHTA, CDR2 FQGNSA. Trimming cost V 2 bases and J 5 bases; bases outside gene matches: 8. The CDR3 has 16 amino acids.

The CDR3 loop reads CASSFGHYGYTF. The CDR3 DNA sequence: TGTGCCAGCAGCTTTGGGCACTATGGCTACACCTTC. The chain recombines TRBV7-9 with TRBJ1-2; D remains unclear. CDR1 is SEHNR and CDR2 is FQNEAQ in the germline V gene (reference sequence). The CDR3 loop spans 12 amino acids. V lost 3 bases, J lost 3 bases, and 5 bases lay in between.

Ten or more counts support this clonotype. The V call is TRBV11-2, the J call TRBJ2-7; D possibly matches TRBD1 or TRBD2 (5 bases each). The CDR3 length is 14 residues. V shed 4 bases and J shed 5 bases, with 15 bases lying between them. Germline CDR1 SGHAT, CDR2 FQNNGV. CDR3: CASSSQPGSDEQYF. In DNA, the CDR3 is TGTGCCAGCAGCTCGCAGCCAGGGAGCGACGAGCAGTACTTC.

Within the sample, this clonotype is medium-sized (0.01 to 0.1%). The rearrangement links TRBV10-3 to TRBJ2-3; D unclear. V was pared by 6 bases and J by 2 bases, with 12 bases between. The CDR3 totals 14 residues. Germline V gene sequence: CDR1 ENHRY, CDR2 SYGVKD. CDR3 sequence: CAIRAAEDTDTQYF. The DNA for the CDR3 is TGTGCCATCAGGGCTGCCGAGGACACAGATACGCAGTATTTT.

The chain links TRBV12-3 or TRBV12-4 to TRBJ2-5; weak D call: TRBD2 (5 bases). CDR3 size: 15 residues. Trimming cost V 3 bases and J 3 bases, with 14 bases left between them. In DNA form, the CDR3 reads TGTGCCAGCAGTTTTGAGGGCTCCGGGGAAGAGACCCAGTACTTC. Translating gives CASSFEGSGEETQYF.